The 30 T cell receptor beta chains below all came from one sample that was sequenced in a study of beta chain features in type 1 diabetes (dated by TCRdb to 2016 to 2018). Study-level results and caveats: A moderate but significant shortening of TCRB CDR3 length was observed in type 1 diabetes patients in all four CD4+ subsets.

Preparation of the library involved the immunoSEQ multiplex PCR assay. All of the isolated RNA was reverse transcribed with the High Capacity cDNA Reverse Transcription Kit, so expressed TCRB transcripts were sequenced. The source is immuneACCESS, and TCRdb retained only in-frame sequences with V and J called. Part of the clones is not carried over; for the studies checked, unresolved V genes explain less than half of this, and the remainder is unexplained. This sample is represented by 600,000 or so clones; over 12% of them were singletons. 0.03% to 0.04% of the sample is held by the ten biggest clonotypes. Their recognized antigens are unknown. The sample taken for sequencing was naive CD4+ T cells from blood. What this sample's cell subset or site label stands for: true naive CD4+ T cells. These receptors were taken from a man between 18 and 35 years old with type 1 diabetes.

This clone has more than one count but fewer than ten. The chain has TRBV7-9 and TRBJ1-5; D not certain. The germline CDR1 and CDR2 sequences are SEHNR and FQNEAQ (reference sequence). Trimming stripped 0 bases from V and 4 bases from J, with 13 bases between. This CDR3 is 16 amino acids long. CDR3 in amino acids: CASSLALGQLNQPQHF. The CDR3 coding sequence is TGTGCCAGCAGCTTAGCGCTGGGCCAGCTTAATCAGCCCCAGCATTTT.

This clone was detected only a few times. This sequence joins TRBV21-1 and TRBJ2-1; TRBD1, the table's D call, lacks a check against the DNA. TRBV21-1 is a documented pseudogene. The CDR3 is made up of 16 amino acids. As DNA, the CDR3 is TGTGCCAGCGTCAAGGACAGGGGGCGACTCGGCAATGAGCAGTTCTTC. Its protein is CASVKDRGRLGNEQFF.

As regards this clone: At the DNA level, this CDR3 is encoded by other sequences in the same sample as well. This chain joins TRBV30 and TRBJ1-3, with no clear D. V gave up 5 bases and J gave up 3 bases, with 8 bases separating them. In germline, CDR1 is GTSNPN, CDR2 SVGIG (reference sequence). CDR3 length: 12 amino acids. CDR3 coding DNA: TGTGCCTGGTCGACAAGTGGAAACACCATATATTTT. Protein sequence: CAWSTSGNTIYF.

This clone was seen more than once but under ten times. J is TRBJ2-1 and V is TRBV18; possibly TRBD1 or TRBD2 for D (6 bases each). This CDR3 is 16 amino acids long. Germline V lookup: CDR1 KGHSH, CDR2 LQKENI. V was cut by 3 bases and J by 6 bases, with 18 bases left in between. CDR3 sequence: CASSPWEKQGGNEQFF. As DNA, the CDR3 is TGTGCCAGCTCACCCTGGGAGAAACAGGGAGGCAATGAGCAGTTCTTC.

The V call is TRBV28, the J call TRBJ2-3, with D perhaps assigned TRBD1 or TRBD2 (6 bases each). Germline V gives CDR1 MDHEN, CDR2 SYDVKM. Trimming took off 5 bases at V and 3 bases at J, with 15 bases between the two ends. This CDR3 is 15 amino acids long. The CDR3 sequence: CASSAYRAGTDTQYF. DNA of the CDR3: TGTGCCAGCAGTGCGTACAGGGCGGGGACAGATACGCAGTATTTT.

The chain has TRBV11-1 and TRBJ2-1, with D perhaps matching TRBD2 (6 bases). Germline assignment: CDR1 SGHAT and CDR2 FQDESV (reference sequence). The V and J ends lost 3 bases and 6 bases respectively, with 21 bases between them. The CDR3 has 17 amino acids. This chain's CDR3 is CASSFHPRDAGINEQFF. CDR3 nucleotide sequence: TGTGCCAGCAGCTTCCACCCCCGGGACGCGGGGATCAATGAGCAGTTCTTC.

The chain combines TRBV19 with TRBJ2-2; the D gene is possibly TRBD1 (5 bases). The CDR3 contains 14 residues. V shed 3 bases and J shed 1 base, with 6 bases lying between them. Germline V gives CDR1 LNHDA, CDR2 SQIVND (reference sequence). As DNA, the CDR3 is TGTGCCAGTAGTATGACAGTGAACACCGGGGAGCTGTTTTTT. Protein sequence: CASSMTVNTGELFF. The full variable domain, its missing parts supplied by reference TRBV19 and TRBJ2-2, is DGGITQSPKYLFRKEGQNVTLSCEQNLNHDAMYWYRQDPGQGLRLIYYSQIVNDFQKGDIAEGYSVSREKKESFPLTVTSAQKNPTAFYLCASSMTVNTGELFFGEGSRLTVL.

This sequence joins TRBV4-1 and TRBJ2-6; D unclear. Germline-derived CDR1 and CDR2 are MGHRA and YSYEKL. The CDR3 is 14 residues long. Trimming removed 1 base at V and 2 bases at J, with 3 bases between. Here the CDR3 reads CASSQVAGANVLTF. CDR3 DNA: TGCGCCAGCAGCCAAGTTGCTGGGGCCAACGTCCTGACTTTC.

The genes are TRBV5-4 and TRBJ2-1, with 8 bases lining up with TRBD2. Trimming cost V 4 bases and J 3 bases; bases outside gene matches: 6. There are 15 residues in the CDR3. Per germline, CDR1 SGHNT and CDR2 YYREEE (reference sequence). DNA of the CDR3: TGTGCCAGCAGCCGGACGACTAGCGACTACAATGAGCAGTTCTTC. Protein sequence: CASSRTTSDYNEQFF.

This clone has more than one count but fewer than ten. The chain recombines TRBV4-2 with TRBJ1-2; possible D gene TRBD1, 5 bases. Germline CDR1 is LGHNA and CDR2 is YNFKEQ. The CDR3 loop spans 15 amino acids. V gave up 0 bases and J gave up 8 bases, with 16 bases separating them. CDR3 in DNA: TGTGCCAGCAGCCAAGATGAATTTAGGGACTGGGGCTACACCTTC. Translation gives CASSQDEFRDWGYTF.

CDR3 protein: CASSQDPATNYGYTF. CDR3 coding DNA: TGTGCCAGCAGCCAAGATCCCGCGACGAACTATGGCTACACCTTC. This chain uses TRBV4-2 with TRBJ1-2, with D uncertain. Germline V gives CDR1 LGHNA, CDR2 YNFKEQ. CDR3 length equals 15 residues. The V gene lost 0 bases and the J gene lost 2 bases, with 10 bases spanning the gap.

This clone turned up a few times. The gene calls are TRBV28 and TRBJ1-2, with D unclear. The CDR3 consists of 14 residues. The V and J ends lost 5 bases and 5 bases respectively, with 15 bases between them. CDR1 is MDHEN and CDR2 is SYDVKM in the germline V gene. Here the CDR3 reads CASSPESGAYGYTF. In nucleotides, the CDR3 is TGTGCCAGCAGTCCAGAATCGGGAGCTTATGGCTACACCTTC.

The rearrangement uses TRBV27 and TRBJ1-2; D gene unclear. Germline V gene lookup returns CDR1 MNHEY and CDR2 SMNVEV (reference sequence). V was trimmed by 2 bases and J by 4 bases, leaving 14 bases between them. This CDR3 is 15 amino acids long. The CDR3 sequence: CASSLEVGTLYGYTF. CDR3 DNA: TGTGCCAGCAGTTTAGAGGTCGGCACTCTCTATGGCTACACCTTC.

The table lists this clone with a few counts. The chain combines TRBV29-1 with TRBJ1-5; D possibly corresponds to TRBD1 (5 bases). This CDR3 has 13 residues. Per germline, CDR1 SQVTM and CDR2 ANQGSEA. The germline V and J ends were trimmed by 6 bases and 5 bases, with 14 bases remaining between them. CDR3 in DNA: TGCAGCGTCGGGATGGGGGGGGATCAGCCCCAGCATTTT. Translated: CSVGMGGDQPQHF. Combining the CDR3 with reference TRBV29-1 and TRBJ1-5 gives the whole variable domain SAVISQKPSRDICQRGTSLTIQCQVDSQVTMMFWYRQQPGQSLTLIATANQGSEATYESGFVIDKFPISRPNLTFSTLTVSNMSPEDSSIYLCSVGMGGDQPQHFGDGTRLSIL.

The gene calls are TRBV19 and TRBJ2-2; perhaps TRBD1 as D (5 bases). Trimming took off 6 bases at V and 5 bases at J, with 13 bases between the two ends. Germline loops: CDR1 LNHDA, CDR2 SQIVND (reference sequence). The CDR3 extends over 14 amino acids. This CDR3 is CASSVAGSTGELFF. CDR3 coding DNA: TGTGCCAGTAGCGTCGCAGGGTCGACCGGGGAGCTGTTTTTT.

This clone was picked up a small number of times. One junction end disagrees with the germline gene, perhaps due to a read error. The CDR3 DNA follows: TGTGCTAGCAGCTTAGCGACGGGTTATGGCGAGCAGTTCTTC. It specifies CASSLATGYGEQFF. The chain combines TRBV7-7 with TRBJ2-1; possible D gene TRBD2, 5 bases. Germline V gene sequence: CDR1 SSHAT, CDR2 FNYEAQ (reference sequence). The CDR3 spans 14 residues. The whole variable domain, filled in from reference TRBV7-7 and TRBJ2-1, reads GAGVSQSPRYKVTKRGQDVTLRCDPISSHATLYWYQQALGQGPEFLTYFNYEAQPDKSGLPSDRFSAERPEGSISTLTIQRTEQRDSAMYRCASSLATGYGEQFFGPGTRLTVL.

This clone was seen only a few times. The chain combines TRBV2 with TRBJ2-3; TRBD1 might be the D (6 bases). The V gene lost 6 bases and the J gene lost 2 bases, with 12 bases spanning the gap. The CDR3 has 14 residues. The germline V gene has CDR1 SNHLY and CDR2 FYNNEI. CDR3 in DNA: TGTGCCAGCAGCGCAGGACAGTACACAGATACGCAGTATTTT. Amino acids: CASSAGQYTDTQYF.

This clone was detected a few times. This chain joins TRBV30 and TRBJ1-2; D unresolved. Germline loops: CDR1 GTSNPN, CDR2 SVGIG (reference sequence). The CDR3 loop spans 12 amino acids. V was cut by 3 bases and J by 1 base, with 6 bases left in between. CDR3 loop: CAWSGYNYGYTF. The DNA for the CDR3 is TGTGCCTGGAGCGGGTATAACTATGGCTACACCTTC.

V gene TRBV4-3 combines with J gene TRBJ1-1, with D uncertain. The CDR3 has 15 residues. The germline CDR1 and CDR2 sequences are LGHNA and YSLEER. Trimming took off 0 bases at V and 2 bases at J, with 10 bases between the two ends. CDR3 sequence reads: CASSQDWTDNTEAFF. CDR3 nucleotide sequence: TGCGCCAGCAGCCAAGATTGGACCGACAACACTGAAGCTTTCTTT.

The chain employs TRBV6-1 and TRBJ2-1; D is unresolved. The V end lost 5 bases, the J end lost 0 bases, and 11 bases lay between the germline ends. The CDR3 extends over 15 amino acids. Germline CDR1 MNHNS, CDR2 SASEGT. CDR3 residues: CASSRVADSYNEQFF. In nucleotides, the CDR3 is TGTGCCAGCAGTAGGGTGGCAGACTCCTACAATGAGCAGTTCTTC.

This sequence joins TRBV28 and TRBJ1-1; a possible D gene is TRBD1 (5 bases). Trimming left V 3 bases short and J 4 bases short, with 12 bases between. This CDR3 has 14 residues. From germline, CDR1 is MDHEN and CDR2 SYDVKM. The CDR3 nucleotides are TGTGCCAGCAGTTTGGTGCAGGGAGCCACTGAAGCTTTCTTT. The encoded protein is CASSLVQGATEAFF.

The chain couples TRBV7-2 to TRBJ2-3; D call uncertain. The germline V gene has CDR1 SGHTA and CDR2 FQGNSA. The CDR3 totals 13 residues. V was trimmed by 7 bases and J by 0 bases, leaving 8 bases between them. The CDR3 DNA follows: TGTGCCAGCATGCCGCCTAGCACAGATACGCAGTATTTT. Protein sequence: CASMPPSTDTQYF. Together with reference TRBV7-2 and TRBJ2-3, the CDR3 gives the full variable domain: GAGVSQSPSNKVTEKGKDVELRCDPISGHTALYWYRQSLGQGLEFLIYFQGNSAPDKSGLPSDRFSAERTGGSVSTLTIQRTQQEDSAVYLCASMPPSTDTQYFGPGTRLTVL.

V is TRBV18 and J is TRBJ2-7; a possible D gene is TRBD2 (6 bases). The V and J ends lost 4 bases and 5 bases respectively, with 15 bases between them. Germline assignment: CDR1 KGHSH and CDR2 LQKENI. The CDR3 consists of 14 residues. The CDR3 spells CASSLMGGADEQYF. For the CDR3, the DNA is TGTGCCAGCTCACTCATGGGCGGGGCGGACGAGCAGTACTTC.

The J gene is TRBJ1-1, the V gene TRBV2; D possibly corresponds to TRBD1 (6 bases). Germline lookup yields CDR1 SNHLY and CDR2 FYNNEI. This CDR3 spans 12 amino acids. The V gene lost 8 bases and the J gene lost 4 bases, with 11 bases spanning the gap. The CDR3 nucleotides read TGTGCCAGCGGTGGAGGGGGCACTGAAGCTTTCTTT. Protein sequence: CASGGGGTEAFF.

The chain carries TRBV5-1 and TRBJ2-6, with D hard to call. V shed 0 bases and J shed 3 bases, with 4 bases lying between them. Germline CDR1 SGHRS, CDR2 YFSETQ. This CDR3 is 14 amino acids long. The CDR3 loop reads CASSLANGANVLTF. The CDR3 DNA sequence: TGCGCCAGCAGCTTGGCCAATGGGGCCAACGTCCTGACTTTC. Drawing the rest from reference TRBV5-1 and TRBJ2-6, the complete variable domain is KAGVTQTPRYLIKTRGQQVTLSCSPISGHRSVSWYQQTPGQGLQFLFEYFSETQRNKGNFPGRFSGRQFSNSRSEMNVSTLELGDSALYLCASSLANGANVLTFGAGSRLTVL.

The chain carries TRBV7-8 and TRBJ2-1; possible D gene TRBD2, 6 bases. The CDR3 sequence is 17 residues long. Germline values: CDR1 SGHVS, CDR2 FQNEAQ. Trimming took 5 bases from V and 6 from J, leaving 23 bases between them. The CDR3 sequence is CASSTRETLRRGNEQFF. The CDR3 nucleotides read TGTGCCAGCAGCACAAGGGAGACCCTTCGGAGGGGCAATGAGCAGTTCTTC. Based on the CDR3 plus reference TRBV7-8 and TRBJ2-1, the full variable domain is GAGVSQSPRYKVAKRGQDVALRCDPISGHVSLFWYQQALGQGPEFLTYFQNEAQLDKSGLPSDRFFAERPEGSVSTLKIQRTQQEDSAVYLCASSTRETLRRGNEQFFGPGTRLTVL.

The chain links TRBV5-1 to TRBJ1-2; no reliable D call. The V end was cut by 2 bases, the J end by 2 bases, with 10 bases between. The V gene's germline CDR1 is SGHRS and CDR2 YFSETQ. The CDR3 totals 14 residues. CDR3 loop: CASSFGEVNYGYTF. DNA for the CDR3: TGCGCCAGCAGCTTCGGGGAGGTGAACTATGGCTACACCTTC.

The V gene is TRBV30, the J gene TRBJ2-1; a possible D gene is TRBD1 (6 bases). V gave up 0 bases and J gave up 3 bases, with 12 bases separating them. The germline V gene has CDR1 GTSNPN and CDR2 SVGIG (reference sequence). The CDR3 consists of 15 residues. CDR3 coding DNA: TGTGCCTGGAGTGTAGGCAGGGGTAACTACAATGAGCAGTTCTTC. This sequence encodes CAWSVGRGNYNEQFF.

The CDR3 DNA sequence: TGTGCCAGCAGCTTAACGGTCAGGGGGGAACGGTTCCTGACTTTC. This gives the protein CASSLTVRGERFLTF. The chain combines TRBV7-2 with TRBJ2-6, with a possible D match to TRBD1 (7 bases). The CDR3 has 15 amino acids. Germline V lookup: CDR1 SGHTA, CDR2 FQGNSA. The V end was cut by 2 bases, the J end by 14 bases, with 19 bases between.

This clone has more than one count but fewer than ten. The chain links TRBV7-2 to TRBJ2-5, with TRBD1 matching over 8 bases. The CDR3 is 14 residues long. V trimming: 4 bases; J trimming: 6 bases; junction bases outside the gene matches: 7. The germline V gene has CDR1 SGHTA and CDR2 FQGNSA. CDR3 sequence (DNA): TGTGCCAGCAGCTCTGGACAGGGTAAACAGACCCAGTACTTC. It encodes CASSSGQGKQTQYF.